This section outlines one T cell receptor beta chain sequence together with its context. This sample is drawn from a study of blood T cell repertoires in COVID-19. The wider study: Italy, Spain and the United States were the sources of the convalescent and acute COVID-19 samples. PBMCs, B-cell-depleted T cells, or T cells were the source of the cDNA or gDNA that made up the material.

This CDR3 comprises 11 residues. V was clipped by 1 base and J by 9 bases, with 4 bases between them. Germline loops: CDR1 SGHTA, CDR2 FQGNSA. As processed by the authors: By means of reference gene primer amplification, nucleated cell counts were estimated. The method was immunoSEQ multiplex PCR; TCRdb's version includes in-frame clones alone and lacks a portion of them. That table furnishes V, J and clone size, whereas the DNA furnished D and trimming. The data show roughly 86,000 clones, about 86% seen once. The clonotype comes from a man in his sixties with acute or convalescent COVID-19. The V and J genes are TRBV7-2 and TRBJ2-4; D ambiguous. The sample comprised peripheral blood. For the CDR3, the DNA is TGTGCCAGCAGCTTAGGGAGCATTCAGTACTTC. As protein: CASSLGSIQYF.